A selection of T cell receptor beta chains follows, all from one sample in a study of vaccination effects on CD4 cells after COVID-19. These receptors lack a known antigen. This table comes from immunoSEQ multiplex PCR, and its TCRdb copy is limited to in-frame clones, with some not included. The sample contains about 20,000 clones, about 71% of which appear only once. The sample here was CD4+ T cells from PBMCs cultured with HCoV-229E spike peptides, taken before COVID-19 vaccination. The receptors were sampled from a human donor who received a COVID-19 vaccine. Both conserved end residues are part of each CDR3. A D gene is named only where the DNA matches it firmly.

v_gene: TRBV2; j_gene: TRBJ1-2; d_gene: NA; CDR3aa: CASTPEGSYYGYTF
v_gene: TRBV20-1; j_gene: TRBJ1-2; d_gene: NA; CDR3aa: CSARSTSGYTF
v_gene: TRBV29-1; j_gene: TRBJ2-7; d_gene: NA; CDR3aa: CSVSQSRSYEQYF
v_gene: TRBV2; j_gene: TRBJ2-5; d_gene: NA; CDR3aa: CASNQGASRGTQYF
v_gene: TRBV5-4; j_gene: TRBJ1-1; d_gene: NA; CDR3aa: CASSSWDDRRNTEAFF
v_gene: TRBV5-4; j_gene: TRBJ2-3; d_gene: TRBD1; CDR3aa: CASSSTGTDITDTQYF
v_gene: TRBV18; j_gene: TRBJ1-3; d_gene: NA; CDR3aa: CASSPAGAGNTIYF
v_gene: TRBV29-1; j_gene: TRBJ1-1; d_gene: TRBD1; CDR3aa: CSVEDPGTATEAFF
v_gene: TRBV19; j_gene: TRBJ1-1; d_gene: NA; CDR3aa: CASSISWGFGEAAFF
v_gene: TRBV11-2; j_gene: TRBJ2-2; d_gene: TRBD2; CDR3aa: CASSLRTSGMIGELFF
v_gene: TRBV6-5; j_gene: TRBJ2-1; d_gene: NA; CDR3aa: CASSSQGPYNEQFF
v_gene: TRBV29-1; j_gene: TRBJ1-5; d_gene: NA; CDR3aa: CSARAGNDQPQHF
v_gene: TRBV7-9; j_gene: TRBJ1-3; d_gene: NA; CDR3aa: CASSWKRRTGNTIYF
v_gene: TRBV6-4; j_gene: TRBJ1-2; d_gene: TRBD1; CDR3aa: CASSDGNRGIDGYTF
v_gene: TRBV7-9; j_gene: TRBJ1-2; d_gene: NA; CDR3aa: CASSFPPQGGAYGYTF
v_gene: TRBV7-6; j_gene: TRBJ2-1; d_gene: TRBD1; CDR3aa: CASSPGQGLINEQFF
v_gene: TRBV10-1; j_gene: TRBJ1-1; d_gene: TRBD1; CDR3aa: CASRGTGTANTEAFF
v_gene: TRBV5-1; j_gene: TRBJ1-4; d_gene: NA; CDR3aa: CASSETNGPNEKLFF
v_gene: TRBV18; j_gene: TRBJ2-2; d_gene: NA; CDR3aa: CASSPGVAVTGELFF
v_gene: TRBV20-1; j_gene: TRBJ1-2; d_gene: NA; CDR3aa: CSARAGYGYTF
v_gene: TRBV5-6; j_gene: TRBJ2-7; d_gene: NA; CDR3aa: CASSFGAEQGYF
v_gene: TRBV3-1/TRBV3-2; j_gene: TRBJ1-6; d_gene: TRBD1; CDR3aa: CASSARTGYNSPLHF
v_gene: TRBV6-5; j_gene: TRBJ1-2; d_gene: NA; CDR3aa: CASSRAGISYGYTF
v_gene: TRBV10-1; j_gene: TRBJ2-2; d_gene: NA; CDR3aa: CASSEGGNTGELFF
v_gene: TRBV10-3; j_gene: TRBJ2-7; d_gene: TRBD1; CDR3aa: CAIRSTGQGVNEQYF
v_gene: TRBV19; j_gene: TRBJ2-1; d_gene: NA; CDR3aa: CASSAHKGWENEQFF
v_gene: TRBV19; j_gene: TRBJ2-5; d_gene: TRBD2; CDR3aa: CASRLGLAQGTQYF
v_gene: TRBV7-2; j_gene: TRBJ1-6; d_gene: NA; CDR3aa: CASSSGRAKLSPLHF
v_gene: TRBV27; j_gene: TRBJ2-4; d_gene: NA; CDR3aa: CASAPNGAGIQYF
v_gene: TRBV18; j_gene: TRBJ2-7; d_gene: NA; CDR3aa: CASSPGHDSSYEQYF
v_gene: TRBV2; j_gene: TRBJ1-3; d_gene: NA; CDR3aa: CASSEFGIGNSGNTIYF
v_gene: TRBV6-5; j_gene: TRBJ1-1; d_gene: NA; CDR3aa: CASSYSNGQGSEAFF
v_gene: TRBV7-2; j_gene: TRBJ2-5; d_gene: NA; CDR3aa: CASTFSVLSAETQYF
v_gene: TRBV4-1; j_gene: TRBJ2-1; d_gene: NA; CDR3aa: CASSQGSQSSYNEQFF
v_gene: TRBV18; j_gene: TRBJ1-1; d_gene: TRBD1; CDR3aa: CASSLGTGRGMNTEAFF
v_gene: TRBV19; j_gene: TRBJ1-5; d_gene: TRBD1; CDR3aa: CASSAQGGDQPQHF
v_gene: TRBV6-1; j_gene: TRBJ1-2; d_gene: NA; CDR3aa: CASSEEAAGARGYTF
v_gene: TRBV6-2/TRBV6-3; j_gene: TRBJ2-3; d_gene: TRBD2; CDR3aa: CASSARLAGGPGTDTQYF
v_gene: TRBV9; j_gene: TRBJ2-3; d_gene: TRBD2; CDR3aa: CASSDPGLAVWLGTDTQYF